These 16 T cell receptor beta chains came from one sample sequenced in a study of T cells in localized non-small cell lung cancer. TCRdb keeps only in-frame clones here, not all; method: immunoSEQ multiplex PCR. This sample yields approximately 63,000 clones, of which around 90% are seen a single time; approximately 22% belongs to the top ten. The sample here was peripheral blood, taken before any cancer treatment. These receptors all come from a man aged 35 to 69 with stage I squamous cell lung carcinoma.

The chain is built from TRBV10-3 and TRBJ2-7; tentative D call: TRBD1 (5 bases). CDR3 length equals 13 residues. V was clipped by 4 bases and J by 3 bases, with 10 bases between them. From germline, CDR1 is ENHRY and CDR2 SYGVKD. CDR3 DNA: TGTGCCATCAGTGCGCCAGGGTTCTACGAGCAGTACTTC. Amino acid sequence: CAISAPGFYEQYF.

The chain carries TRBV11-2 and TRBJ2-7; 7 bases are shared with TRBD1. The CDR3 is 16 amino acids. The V and J ends lost 4 bases and 2 bases, in that order; junction bases with no gene match: 11. In germline, CDR1 is SGHAT, CDR2 FQNNGV. CDR3 protein: CASSSRRQGHPYEQYF. The CDR3 region has the DNA TGTGCCAGCAGCTCACGCCGACAGGGCCACCCCTACGAGCAGTACTTC.

This sequence joins TRBV7-3 and TRBJ2-2, with 7 nucleotides matching TRBD2. Per germline, CDR1 SGHTA and CDR2 FQGTGA. The V and J ends lost 6 bases and 4 bases, in that order; junction bases with no gene match: 17. The CDR3 covers 18 residues. CDR3 in DNA: TGTGCCAGCAGTCCTCAAGTTCGCGGGAGCCACACCACCGGGGAGCTGTTTTTT. It specifies CASSPQVRGSHTTGELFF.

V usage is TRBV28 and J usage is TRBJ2-1; TRBD2 might be the D (6 bases). Trimming pared 5 bases from V and 4 bases from J, leaving 27 bases between. Germline loops: CDR1 MDHEN, CDR2 SYDVKM. This CDR3 region has 19 residues. The CDR3: CASSPYGAGPLGSYNEQFF. CDR3 sequence (DNA): TGTGCCAGCAGTCCCTACGGCGCGGGACCTTTGGGTTCTTACAATGAGCAGTTCTTC.

A single count supports this clone. V and J are TRBV4-3 and TRBJ1-5; D perhaps matches TRBD1 (6 bases). The CDR3 is made up of 15 amino acids. CDR1 is LGHNA and CDR2 is YSLEER in the germline V gene. The V and J ends lost 0 bases and 6 bases respectively, with 12 bases between them. Written as DNA, the CDR3 is TGCGCCAGCAGCCAAGATCTCGGGGGGCCTCAGCCCCAGCATTTT. It is translated as CASSQDLGGPQPQHF.

J is TRBJ2-1 and V is TRBV11-3, with 7 bases lining up with TRBD2. Trimming removed 1 base from V and 7 bases from J; junction bases left unmatched: 10. The CDR3 spans 16 residues. Germline V gene sequence: CDR1 SGHNT, CDR2 YENEEA. Here the CDR3 DNA reads TGTGCCAGCAGCTTAGGGGCGGCGGGAGTAAGTAATGAGCAGTTCTTC. Encoded protein: CASSLGAAGVSNEQFF.

The V gene is TRBV4-2, the J gene TRBJ2-7, with D maybe TRBD1 (6 bases). Germline V gene sequence: CDR1 LGHNA, CDR2 YNFKEQ. The V end was cut by 1 base, the J end by 1 base, with 11 bases between. CDR3 length equals 15 residues. The CDR3 is CASSQGQVGSYEQYF. In DNA, the CDR3 is TGTGCCAGCAGCCAAGGACAGGTAGGGTCCTACGAGCAGTACTTC.

The chain employs TRBV18 and TRBJ2-7; TRBD1 is a possible D gene (5 bases). Trimming shortened V by 2 bases and J by 3 bases, and 14 bases separated the two germline ends. In germline, CDR1 is KGHSH, CDR2 LQKENI. This CDR3 has 15 amino acids. The CDR3 coding sequence is TGTGCCAGCTCACCAACAGGAACCCAGCTCTACGAGCAGTACTTC. This sequence encodes CASSPTGTQLYEQYF. The full variable domain, its missing parts supplied by reference TRBV18 and TRBJ2-7, is NAGVMQNPRHLVRRRGQEARLRCSPMKGHSHVYWYRQLPEEGLKFMVYLQKENIIDESGMPKERFSAEFPKEGPSILRIQQVVRGDSAAYFCASSPTGTQLYEQYFGPGTRLTVT.

This clone was counted once. The rearrangement uses TRBV6-6 and TRBJ2-7; the match to TRBD2 covers 7 bases. This CDR3 spans 13 amino acids. In germline, CDR1 is MNHNY, CDR2 SVGAGI (reference sequence). V lost 8 bases and J lost 3; bases outside the gene matches: 7. The CDR3 loop reads CASGTSEYYEQYF. CDR3 bases: TGTGCCAGCGGCACTAGCGAATACTACGAGCAGTACTTC.

The chain combines TRBV28 with TRBJ2-5, with D hard to call. The CDR3 spans 14 residues. Germline CDR1 and CDR2: MDHEN and SYDVKM. Deletions cut 7 bases from V and 5 bases from J, with 17 bases between. CDR3 coding DNA: TGTGCCAGCAACCCCCTCCTGGCGAGGGAGACCCAGTACTTC. Protein: CASNPLLARETQYF.

The chain couples TRBV28 to TRBJ2-7, with a possible D match to TRBD1 (5 bases). This CDR3 contains 13 residues. V was pared by 5 bases and J by 3 bases, with 11 bases between. Germline-derived CDR1 and CDR2 are MDHEN and SYDVKM. The CDR3 DNA sequence: TGTGCCAGCAGTCCCTACAGGAGCTACGAGCAGTACTTC. It specifies CASSPYRSYEQYF. Filled out from reference TRBV28 and TRBJ2-7, the complete variable domain reads DVKVTQSSRYLVKRTGEKVFLECVQDMDHENMFWYRQDPGLGLRLIYFSYDVKMKEKGDIPEGYSVSREKKERFSLILESASTNQTSMYLCASSPYRSYEQYFGPGTRLTVT.

The V call is TRBV6-6, the J call TRBJ2-5; D gene unclear. The V gene's germline CDR1 is MNHNY and CDR2 SVGAGI (reference sequence). There are 12 residues in the CDR3. The germline V and J ends were trimmed by 2 bases and 1 base, with 2 bases remaining between them. CDR3 bases: TGTGCCAGCAGTTACCCCCAAGAGACCCAGTACTTC. Encoded protein: CASSYPQETQYF.

V gene TRBV28 combines with J gene TRBJ1-5, with TRBD1 as a possible D gene (5 bases). The CDR3 covers 13 residues. CDR1 is MDHEN and CDR2 is SYDVKM in the germline V gene. Trimming stripped 6 bases from V and 7 bases from J, with 13 bases between. The CDR3 DNA reads TGTGCCAGCAGACAGGCTCTGCAGCAGCCCCAGCATTTT. This encodes CASRQALQQPQHF.

The chain combines TRBV7-3 with TRBJ2-1, with 8 positions matching TRBD2. The CDR3 sequence is 14 residues long. In germline, CDR1 is SGHTA, CDR2 FQGTGA. Trimming removed 2 bases from V and 6 bases from J; junction bases left unmatched: 3. This CDR3 reads CASSLGLAGNEQFF. CDR3 bases: TGTGCCAGCAGCTTAGGGCTAGCGGGCAATGAGCAGTTCTTC.

This chain links TRBV7-6 with TRBJ2-7, with D tentatively TRBD1 (6 bases). From germline, CDR1 is SGHVS and CDR2 FNYEAQ. With 1 base removed from V and 6 bases from J, the gap between germline ends came to 13 bases. This CDR3 is 14 amino acids long. CDR3 nucleotides: TGTGCCAGCAGCTTAGAGCAGGGGATAGGCGAGCAGTACTTC. Residues: CASSLEQGIGEQYF.

V usage is TRBV30 and J usage is TRBJ2-7; D is unclear. CDR1 is GTSNPN, CDR2 SVGIG, per germline (reference sequence). Between the trimmed V and J ends, which lost 1 base and 6 bases, there was a span of 13 bases. The CDR3 has 13 residues. The CDR3 nucleotides read TGTGCCTGGAGTGGGTCCCGCGATGGCGAGCAGTACTTC. It specifies CAWSGSRDGEQYF.